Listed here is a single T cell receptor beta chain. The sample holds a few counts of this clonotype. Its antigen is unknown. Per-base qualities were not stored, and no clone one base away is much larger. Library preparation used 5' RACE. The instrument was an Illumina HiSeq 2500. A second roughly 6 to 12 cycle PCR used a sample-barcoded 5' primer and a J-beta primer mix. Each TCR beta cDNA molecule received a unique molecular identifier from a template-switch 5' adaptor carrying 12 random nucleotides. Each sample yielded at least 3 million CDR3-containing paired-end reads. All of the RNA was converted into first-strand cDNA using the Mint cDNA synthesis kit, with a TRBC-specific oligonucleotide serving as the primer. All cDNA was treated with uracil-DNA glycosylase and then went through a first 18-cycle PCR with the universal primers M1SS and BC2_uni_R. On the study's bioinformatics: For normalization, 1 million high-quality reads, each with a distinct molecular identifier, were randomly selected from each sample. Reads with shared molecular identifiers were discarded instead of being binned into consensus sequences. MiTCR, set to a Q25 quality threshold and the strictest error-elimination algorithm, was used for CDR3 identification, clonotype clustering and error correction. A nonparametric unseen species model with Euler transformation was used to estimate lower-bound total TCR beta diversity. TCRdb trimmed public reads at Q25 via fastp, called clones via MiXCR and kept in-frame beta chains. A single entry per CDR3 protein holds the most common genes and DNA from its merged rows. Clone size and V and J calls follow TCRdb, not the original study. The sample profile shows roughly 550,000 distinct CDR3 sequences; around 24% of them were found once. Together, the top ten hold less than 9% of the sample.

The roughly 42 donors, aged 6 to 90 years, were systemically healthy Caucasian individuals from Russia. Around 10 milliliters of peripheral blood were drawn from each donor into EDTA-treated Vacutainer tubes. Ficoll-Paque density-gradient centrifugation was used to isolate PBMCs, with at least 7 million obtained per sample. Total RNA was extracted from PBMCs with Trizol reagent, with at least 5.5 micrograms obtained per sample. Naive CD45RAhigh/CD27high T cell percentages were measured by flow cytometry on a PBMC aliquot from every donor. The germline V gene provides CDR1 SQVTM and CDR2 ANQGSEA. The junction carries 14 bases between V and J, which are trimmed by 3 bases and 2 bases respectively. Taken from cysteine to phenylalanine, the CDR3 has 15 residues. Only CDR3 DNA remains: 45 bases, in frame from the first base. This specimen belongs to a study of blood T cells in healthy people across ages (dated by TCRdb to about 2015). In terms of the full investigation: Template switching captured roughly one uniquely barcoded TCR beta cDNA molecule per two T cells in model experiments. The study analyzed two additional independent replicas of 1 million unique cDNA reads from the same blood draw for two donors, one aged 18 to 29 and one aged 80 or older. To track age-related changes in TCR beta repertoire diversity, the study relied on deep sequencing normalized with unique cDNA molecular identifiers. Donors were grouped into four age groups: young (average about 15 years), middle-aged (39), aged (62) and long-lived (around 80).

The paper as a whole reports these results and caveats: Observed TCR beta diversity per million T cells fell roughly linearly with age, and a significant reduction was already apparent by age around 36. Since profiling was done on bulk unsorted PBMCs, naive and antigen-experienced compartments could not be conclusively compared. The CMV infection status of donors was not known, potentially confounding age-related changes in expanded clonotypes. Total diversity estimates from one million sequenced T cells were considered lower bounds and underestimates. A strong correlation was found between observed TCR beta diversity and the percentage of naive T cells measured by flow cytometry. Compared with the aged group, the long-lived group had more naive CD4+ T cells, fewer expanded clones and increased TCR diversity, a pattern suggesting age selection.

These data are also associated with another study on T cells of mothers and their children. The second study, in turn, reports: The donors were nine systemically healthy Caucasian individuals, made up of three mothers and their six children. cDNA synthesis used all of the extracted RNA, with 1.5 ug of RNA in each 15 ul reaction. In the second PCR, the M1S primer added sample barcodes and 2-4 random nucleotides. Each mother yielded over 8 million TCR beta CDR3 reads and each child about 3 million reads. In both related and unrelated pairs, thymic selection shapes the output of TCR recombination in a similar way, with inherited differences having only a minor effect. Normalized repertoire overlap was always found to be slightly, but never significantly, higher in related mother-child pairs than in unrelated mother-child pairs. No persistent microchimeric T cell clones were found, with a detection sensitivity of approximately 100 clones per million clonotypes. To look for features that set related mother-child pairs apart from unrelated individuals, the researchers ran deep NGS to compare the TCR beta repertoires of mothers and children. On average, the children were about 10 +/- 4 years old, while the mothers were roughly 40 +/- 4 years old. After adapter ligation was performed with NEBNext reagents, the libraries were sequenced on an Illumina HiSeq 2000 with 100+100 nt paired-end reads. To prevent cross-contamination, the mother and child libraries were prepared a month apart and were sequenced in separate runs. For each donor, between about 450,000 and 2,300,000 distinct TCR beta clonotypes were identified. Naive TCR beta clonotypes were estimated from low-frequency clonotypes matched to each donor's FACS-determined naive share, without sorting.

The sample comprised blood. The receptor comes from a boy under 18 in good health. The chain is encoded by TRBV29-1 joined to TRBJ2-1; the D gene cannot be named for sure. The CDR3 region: CSVDTPGGPYNEQFF. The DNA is TGCAGCGTTGACACTCCGGGCGGTCCCTACAATGAGCAGTTCTTC.